These T cell receptor beta chains were read from a single sample in a study of neurological immune-mediated disorders. TCRdb ran MiXCR on the 5' RACE reads and lists one entry per CDR3 protein. In the table there are about 55,000 distinct CDR3 sequences, approximately 3.8% of which are singletons. Input material: PBMCs. The receptors derive from a man younger than 40 with multiple sclerosis. Both conserved end residues are part of each CDR3.

v_call,j_call,cdr3_aa
TRBV4-2,TRBJ2-2,CASSRDSGTSVGELFF
TRBV7-2,TRBJ2-1,CASSLHGTYNEQFF
TRBV5-1,TRBJ2-5,CASSLDETQYF
TRBV7-2,TRBJ2-7,CASSLAKAYEQYF
TRBV19,TRBJ2-2,CASSISSGIGELFF
TRBV12-3/TRBV12-4,TRBJ2-3,CASAGLAGATDTQYF
TRBV20-1,TRBJ1-1,CSARDHRSMNTEAFF
TRBV5-1,TRBJ1-4,CASSLDRGKLFF
TRBV5-6,TRBJ2-2,CASSFLDTGELFF
TRBV15,TRBJ1-3,CATSRGGSGNTIYF
TRBV7-6,TRBJ2-3,CASSPRADVDTQYF
TRBV5-1,TRBJ2-7,CASRRGTSSYEQYF
TRBV20-1,TRBJ2-3,CSARDYSSTDTQYF